This TCR beta chain was profiled in a study of tumor-infiltrating lymphocytes in primary liver carcinoma. Germline V gene data show CDR1 as MDHEN and CDR2 as SYDVKM. The CDR3 contains 14 residues. Study observations and caveats: Representation across all five tumor regions was limited to only about 8-24% of top clones.

The input was around 530 ng total RNA; TCR beta cDNA was made from it with a constant-region primer. It was through three nested multiplex PCR rounds of slightly modified ARM-PCR that TCR beta libraries arose. The opening two PCR rounds, around 9 cycles each, paired TRBV1-TRBV30 forward primers with a C-beta reverse primer. One entry per CDR3 protein results from TCRdb running MiXCR on the multiplex PCR reads. The data hold tens of thousands of distinct CDR3 sequences, with around 78% observed a single time. Co-extraction of both nucleic acids (RNA and DNA) used roughly 19-33 mg of unsorted bulk tissue. Samples were taken from five separate regions of every tumor. As regards this clonotype: Antigen specificity is unknown. The germline gene is not matched at one end of the junction; a read error may be the cause.

The receptor was derived from a man aged 35-49 years with primary liver carcinoma and hepatitis B virus infection. This rearrangement joins TRBV28 to TRBJ2-1, with TRBD2 matching 7 bases. The sample comprised liver tumor tissue from sampling region 3. Subset described: tumor region T3, left-lateral pole. Here the CDR3 reads CASSFLAGNYEKFF. As DNA, the CDR3 is TGTGCCAGCAGTTTTTTAGCGGGTAACTATGAGAAGTTCTTC.